The count of the clone carrying this T cell receptor (beta chain) is one. Its antigen is still unknown. The PCR was carried out with 60 Vbeta primers and 13 Jbeta primers. Generated by immunoSEQ multiplex PCR, the TCRdb table keeps only in-frame clones and is missing some. The sample yields 120,000 or so clones, 60% to 85% seen once. The source of the sample is a study of cytomegalovirus exposure and HLA in healthy donors. Study-level information: Early on, a data release was issued that held about 85 million unique TCRs from HLA-typed donors. Of the donors genotyped, 398 in all, around 76% fell in the Caucasian-associated ancestry cluster. Study-level points and caveats: Most observed TCR sequences were rare, whereas some public TCRs were detected in many donors.

The J segment lost 4 bases and the V segment lost 5 bases, leaving 10 bases of the junction unmatched. The V gene's germline CDR1 is SEHNR and CDR2 FQNEAQ (reference sequence). The CDR3 runs to 16 residues. J is TRBJ1-4 and V is TRBV7-9, with 7 bases identical to TRBD1. The sequence derives from a female donor in good health and CMV-seronegative. The sequenced sample consisted of PBMCs. CDR3 amino acids: CASSPAGGTVNEKLFF. CDR3 nucleotides: TGTGCCAGCAGCCCAGCCGGAGGGACAGTTAATGAAAAACTGTTTTTT.